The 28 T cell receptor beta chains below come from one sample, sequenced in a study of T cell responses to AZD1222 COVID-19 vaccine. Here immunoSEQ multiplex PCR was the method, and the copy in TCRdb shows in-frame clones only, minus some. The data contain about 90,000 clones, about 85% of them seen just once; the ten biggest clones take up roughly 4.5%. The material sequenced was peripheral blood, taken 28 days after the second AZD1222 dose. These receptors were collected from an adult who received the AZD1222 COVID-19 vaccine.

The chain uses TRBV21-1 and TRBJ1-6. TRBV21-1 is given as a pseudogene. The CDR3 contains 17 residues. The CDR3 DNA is TGTGCCAGCACTGGGTGGGGTCTGCGCTCCTATAATTCACCCCTCCACTTT. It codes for CASTGWGLRSYNSPLHF.

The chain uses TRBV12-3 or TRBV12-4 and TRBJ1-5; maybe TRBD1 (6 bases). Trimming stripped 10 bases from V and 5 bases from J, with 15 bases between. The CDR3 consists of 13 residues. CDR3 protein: CATSGTSYQPQHF. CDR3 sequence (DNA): TGTGCCACCTCAGGGACATCGTATCAGCCCCAGCATTTT.

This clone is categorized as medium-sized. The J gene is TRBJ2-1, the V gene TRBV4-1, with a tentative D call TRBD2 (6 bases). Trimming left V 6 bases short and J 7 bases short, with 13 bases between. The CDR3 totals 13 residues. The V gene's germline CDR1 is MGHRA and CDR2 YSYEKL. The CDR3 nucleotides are TGCGCCAGCAGGCATAGTGGGGGGAATGAGCAGTTCTTC. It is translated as CASRHSGGNEQFF.

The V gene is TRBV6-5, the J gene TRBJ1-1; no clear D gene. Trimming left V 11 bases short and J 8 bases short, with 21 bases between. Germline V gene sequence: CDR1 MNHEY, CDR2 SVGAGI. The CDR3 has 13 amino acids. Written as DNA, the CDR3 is TGTGCCGCTACAAATTATATATCCGACGAAGCTTTCTTT. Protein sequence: CAATNYISDEAFF.

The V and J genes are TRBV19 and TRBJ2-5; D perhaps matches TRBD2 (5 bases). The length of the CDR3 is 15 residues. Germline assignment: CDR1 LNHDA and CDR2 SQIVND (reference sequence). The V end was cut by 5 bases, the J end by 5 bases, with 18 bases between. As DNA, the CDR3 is TGTGCCAGTAGTCCCCTTGCGGGTCCCTCGGAGACCCAGTACTTC. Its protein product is CASSPLAGPSETQYF.

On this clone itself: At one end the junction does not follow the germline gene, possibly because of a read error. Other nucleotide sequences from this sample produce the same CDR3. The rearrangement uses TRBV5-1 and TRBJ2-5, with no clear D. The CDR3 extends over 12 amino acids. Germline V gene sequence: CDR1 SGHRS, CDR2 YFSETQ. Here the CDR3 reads CASSLDQETQYF. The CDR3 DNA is TGCGCCAGCAGCCTGGACCAGGAGACCCAGTACTTC.

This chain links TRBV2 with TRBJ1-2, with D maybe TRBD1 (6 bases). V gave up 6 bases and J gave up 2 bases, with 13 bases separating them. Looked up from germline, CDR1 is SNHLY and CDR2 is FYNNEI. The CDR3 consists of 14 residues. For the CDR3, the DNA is TGTGCCAGCAGAGCCTGGACAGCCAACTATGGCTACACCTTC. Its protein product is CASRAWTANYGYTF.

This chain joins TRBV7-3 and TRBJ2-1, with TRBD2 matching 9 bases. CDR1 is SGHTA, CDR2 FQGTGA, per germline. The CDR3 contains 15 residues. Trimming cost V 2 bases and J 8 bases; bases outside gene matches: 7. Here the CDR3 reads CASSLGSGSSDEQFF. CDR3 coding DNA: TGTGCCAGCAGCTTAGGTAGCGGGAGTTCGGATGAGCAGTTCTTC.

The CDR3 nucleotides read TGTGCCAGCAGCTTTGGACAGGGGGGAGGCAATCAGCCCCAGCATTTT. Translating it yields CASSFGQGGGNQPQHF. The chain employs TRBV13 and TRBJ1-5, with 10 nucleotides matching TRBD1. This CDR3 is 16 amino acids long. The J segment lost 2 bases and the V segment lost 3 bases, leaving 4 bases of the junction unmatched. Germline lookup yields CDR1 PRHDT and CDR2 FYEKMQ (reference sequence).

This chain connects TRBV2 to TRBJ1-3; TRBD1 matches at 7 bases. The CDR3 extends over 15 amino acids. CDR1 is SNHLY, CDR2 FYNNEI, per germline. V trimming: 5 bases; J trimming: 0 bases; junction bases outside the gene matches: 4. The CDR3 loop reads CASSTQGGSGNTIYF. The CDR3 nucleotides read TGTGCCAGCAGTACCCAGGGGGGCTCTGGAAACACCATATATTTT.

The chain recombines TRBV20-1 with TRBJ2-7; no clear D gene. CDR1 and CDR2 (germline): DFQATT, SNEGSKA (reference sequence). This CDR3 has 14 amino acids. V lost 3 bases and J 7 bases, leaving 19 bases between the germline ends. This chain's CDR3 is CSASSNVELLEQYF. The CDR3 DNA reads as TGCAGTGCTAGTAGTAACGTCGAGCTTTTGGAGCAGTACTTC.

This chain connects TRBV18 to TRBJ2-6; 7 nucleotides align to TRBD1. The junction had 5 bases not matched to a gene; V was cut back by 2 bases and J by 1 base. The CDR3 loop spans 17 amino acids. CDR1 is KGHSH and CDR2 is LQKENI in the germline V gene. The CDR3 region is CASSPRNRGSGANVLTF. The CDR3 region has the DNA TGTGCCAGCTCACCAAGGAACAGGGGTTCTGGGGCCAACGTCCTGACTTTC.

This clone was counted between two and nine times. This CDR3 reads CASSTPTGGSRPQHF. The CDR3 DNA is TGTGCCAGTAGTACTCCGACAGGGGGAAGCAGGCCCCAGCATTTT. V and J are TRBV19 and TRBJ1-5, with 9 nucleotides matching TRBD1. The V gene's germline CDR1 is LNHDA and CDR2 SQIVND (reference sequence). This CDR3 has 15 residues. Trimming took 4 bases from V and 9 from J; bases not matched to a gene: 10.

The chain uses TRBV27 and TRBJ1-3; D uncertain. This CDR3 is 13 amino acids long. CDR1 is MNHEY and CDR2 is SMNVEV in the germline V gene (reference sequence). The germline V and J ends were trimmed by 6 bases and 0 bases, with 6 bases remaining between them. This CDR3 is CASRLLSGNTIYF. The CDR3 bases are TGTGCCAGCAGACTCCTCTCTGGAAACACCATATATTTT.

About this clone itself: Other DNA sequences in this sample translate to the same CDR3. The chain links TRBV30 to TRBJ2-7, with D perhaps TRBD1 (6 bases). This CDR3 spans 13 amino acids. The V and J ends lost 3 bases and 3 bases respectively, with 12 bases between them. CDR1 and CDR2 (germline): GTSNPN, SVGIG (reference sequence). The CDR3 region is CAWSGRDNYEQYF. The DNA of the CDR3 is TGTGCCTGGAGCGGCCGGGACAACTACGAGCAGTACTTC.

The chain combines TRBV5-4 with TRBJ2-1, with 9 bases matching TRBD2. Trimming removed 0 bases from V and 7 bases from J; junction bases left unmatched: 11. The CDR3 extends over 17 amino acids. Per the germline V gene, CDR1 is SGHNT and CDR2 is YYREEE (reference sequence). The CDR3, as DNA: TGTGCCAGCAGCTTGGCCGGCGGGAGGGCCCCGGGGAATGAGCAGTTCTTC. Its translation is CASSLAGGRAPGNEQFF.

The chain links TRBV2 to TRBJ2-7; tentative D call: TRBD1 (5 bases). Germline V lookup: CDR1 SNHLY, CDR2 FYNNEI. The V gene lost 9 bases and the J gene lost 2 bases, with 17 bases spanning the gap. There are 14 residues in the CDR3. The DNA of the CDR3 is TGTGCCAGTGGAAAAGGGGTACTCACCTACGAGCAGTACTTC. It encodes CASGKGVLTYEQYF.

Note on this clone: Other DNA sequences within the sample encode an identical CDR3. The CDR3 protein is CASSLASSSGNTIYF. CDR3 coding DNA: TGCGCCAGCAGCTTGGCATCAAGCTCTGGAAACACCATATATTTT. J is TRBJ1-3 and V is TRBV5-1; D not resolved. V dropped 0 bases and J dropped 0 bases, with 7 bases sitting between them. Germline CDR1 reads SGHRS; CDR2 reads YFSETQ. The CDR3 length is 15 residues.

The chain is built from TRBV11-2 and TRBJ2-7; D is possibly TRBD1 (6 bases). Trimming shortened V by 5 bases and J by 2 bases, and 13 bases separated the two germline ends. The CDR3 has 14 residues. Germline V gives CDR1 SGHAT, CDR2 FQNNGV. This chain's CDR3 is CASSPRTVTYEQYF. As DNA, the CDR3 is TGTGCCAGCAGCCCGAGGACAGTAACCTACGAGCAGTACTTC.

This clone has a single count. CDR3 DNA: TGCAGTGCTCGTGGACTTACCACAGATACGCAGTATTTT. Its protein product is CSARGLTTDTQYF. V gene TRBV20-1 combines with J gene TRBJ2-3; TRBD2 might be the D (5 bases). Germline V gene data show CDR1 as DFQATT and CDR2 as SNEGSKA (reference sequence). V was pared by 5 bases and J by 2 bases, with 11 bases between. CDR3 size: 13 residues.

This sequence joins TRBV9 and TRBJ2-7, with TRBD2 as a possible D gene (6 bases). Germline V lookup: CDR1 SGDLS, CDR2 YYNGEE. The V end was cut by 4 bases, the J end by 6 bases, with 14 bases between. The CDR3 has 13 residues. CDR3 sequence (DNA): TGTGCCAGCAGCTTGGAGGGAGGAGGCGAGCAGTACTTC. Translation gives CASSLEGGGEQYF.

The CDR3 loop reads CSAGGMNEHF. Here the CDR3 DNA reads TGCAGTGCGGGAGGGATGAACGAGCATTTT. V and J are TRBV20-1 and TRBJ1-5; D gene ambiguous. This CDR3 spans 10 amino acids. Germline V gene data show CDR1 as DFQATT and CDR2 as SNEGSKA (reference sequence). Trimming left V 6 bases short and J 14 bases short, with 14 bases between.

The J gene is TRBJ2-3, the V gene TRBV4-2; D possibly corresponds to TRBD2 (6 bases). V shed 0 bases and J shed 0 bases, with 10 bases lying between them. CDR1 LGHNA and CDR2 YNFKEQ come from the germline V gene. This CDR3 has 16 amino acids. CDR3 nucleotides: TGTGCCAGCAGCCAAGAAGCGGGCTTTAGCACAGATACGCAGTATTTT. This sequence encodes CASSQEAGFSTDTQYF.

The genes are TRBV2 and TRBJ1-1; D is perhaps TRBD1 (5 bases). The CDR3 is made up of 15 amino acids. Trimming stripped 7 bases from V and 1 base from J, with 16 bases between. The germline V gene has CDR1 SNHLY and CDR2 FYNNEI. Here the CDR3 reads CASTQNLGANTEAFF. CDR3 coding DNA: TGTGCCAGCACTCAGAATTTAGGGGCGAACACTGAAGCTTTCTTT. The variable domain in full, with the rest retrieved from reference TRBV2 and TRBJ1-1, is EPEVTQTPSHQVTQMGQEVILRCVPISNHLYFYWYRQILGQKVEFLVSFYNNEISEKSEIFDDQFSVERPDGSNFTLKIRSTKLEDSAMYFCASTQNLGANTEAFFGQGTRLTVV.

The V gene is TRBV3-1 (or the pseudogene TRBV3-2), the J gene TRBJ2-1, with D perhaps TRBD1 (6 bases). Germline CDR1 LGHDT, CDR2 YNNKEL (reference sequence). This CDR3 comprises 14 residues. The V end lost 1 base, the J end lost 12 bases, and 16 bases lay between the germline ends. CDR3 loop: CASSQVPGAGAQFF. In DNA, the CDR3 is TGTGCCAGCAGCCAAGTGCCAGGGGCAGGCGCGCAGTTCTTC.

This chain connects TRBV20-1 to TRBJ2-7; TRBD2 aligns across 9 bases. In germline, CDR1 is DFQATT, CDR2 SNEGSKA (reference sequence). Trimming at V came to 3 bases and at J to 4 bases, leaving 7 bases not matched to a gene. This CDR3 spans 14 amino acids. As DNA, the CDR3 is TGCAGTGCTAGTATGGCGGGAGGGGCTTACGAGCAGTACTTC. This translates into CSASMAGGAYEQYF.

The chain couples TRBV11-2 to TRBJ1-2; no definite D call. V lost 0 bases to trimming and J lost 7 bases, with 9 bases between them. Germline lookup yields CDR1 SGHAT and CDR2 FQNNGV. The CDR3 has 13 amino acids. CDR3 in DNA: TGTGCCAGCAGCTTAGATCTGTGGGGTGGCTACACCTTC. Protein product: CASSLDLWGGYTF. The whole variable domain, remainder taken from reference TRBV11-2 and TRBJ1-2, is EAGVAQSPRYKIIEKRQSVAFWCNPISGHATLYWYQQILGQGPKLLIQFQNNGVVDDSQLPKDRFSAERLKGVDSTLKIQPAKLEDSAVYLCASSLDLWGGYTFGSGTRLTVV.

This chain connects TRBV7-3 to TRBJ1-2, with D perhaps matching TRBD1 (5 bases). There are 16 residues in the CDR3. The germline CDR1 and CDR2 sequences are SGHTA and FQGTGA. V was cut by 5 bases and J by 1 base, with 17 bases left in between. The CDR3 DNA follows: TGTGCCAGCAGCCCGGAGCCCGGGACTGGTAACTATGGCTACACCTTC. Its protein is CASSPEPGTGNYGYTF.